These T cell receptor beta chains were read from a single sample in a study of blood T cell repertoires in COVID-19. Repertoires were generated with immunoSEQ multiplex PCR, while TCRdb's copy carries only in-frame clones and drops some. This sample carries fewer than 120,000 clones, around nine tenths of them seen once, and the ten largest clones take about 3%. The specimen sequenced was peripheral blood. The origin of the receptors is a woman between 45 and 60 years old with acute or convalescent COVID-19. The CDR3 runs from the conserved cysteine through the conserved F or W. The D gene is left open where the match is weak. Not every row has a clone size; where given, it reads once, few, many or a size class.

cdr3_aa cdr3_nt d_call v_call clone_size j_call
CASSLVSLYEQYF TGCGCCAGCAGCTTGGTATCCCTCTACGAGCAGTACTTC . TRBV5-1 . TRBJ2-7
CASSPDRGAYEQYF TGTGCCAGCAGTCCCGACAGGGGTGCCTACGAGCAGTACTTC TRBD1 TRBV27 . TRBJ2-7
CASSPFNSGTSGTNEQFF TGTGCCAGCTCACCGTTCAACAGCGGGACTAGCGGAACCAATGAGCAGTTCTTC TRBD2 TRBV18 few TRBJ2-1
CASSLYSSLNTEAFF TGTGCCAGCAGCTTGTACAGCTCTCTGAACACTGAAGCTTTCTTT . TRBV5-8 . TRBJ1-1
CASSSPLSGTEQYF TGTGCCAGCAGTTCCCCCCTTAGCGGGACCGAGCAGTACTTC TRBD2 TRBV27 . TRBJ2-7
CSASNMGGGTYEQYF TGCAGTGCTAGTAATATGGGCGGGGGCACCTACGAGCAGTACTTC . TRBV20-1 few TRBJ2-7
CASSFHTGGNTGELFF TGTGCCAGCAGCTTCCATACGGGGGGGAACACCGGGGAGCTGTTTTTT TRBD2 TRBV11-1 . TRBJ2-2
CASSYGPAGGTEAFF TGTGCCAGCAGTTACGGGCCCGCCGGGGGCACTGAAGCTTTCTTT . TRBV6-6 few TRBJ1-1
CASSPSAGLAGPYEQYF TGTGCCAGCTCACCAAGCGCGGGGCTAGCGGGACCCTACGAGCAGTACTTC TRBD2 TRBV18 . TRBJ2-7
CASSLGGTGLYSPLHF TGTGCCAGCAGCTTGGGGGGGACGGGACTATATTCACCCCTCCACTTT . TRBV5-6 . TRBJ1-6
CASSYGGEDNSPLHF TGTGCCAGCAGTTACGGTGGGGAGGATAATTCACCCCTCCACTTT . TRBV6-6 few TRBJ1-6
CASSPYPLGARADTQYF TGTGCCAGCAGTCCGTACCCACTGGGTGCCCGGGCAGATACGCAGTATTTT . TRBV27 . TRBJ2-3
CASSSHYEQYF TGTGCCAGCAGCTCCCACTACGAGCAGTACTTC . TRBV11-2 few TRBJ2-7
CAWSVHTDTQYF TGTGCCTGGAGTGTCCACACAGATACGCAGTATTTT . TRBV30 . TRBJ2-3
CASSLASGGAGYGYTF TGTGCCAGCAGCTTAGCGTCTGGGGGCGCGGGCTATGGCTACACCTTC . TRBV7-9 . TRBJ1-2
CASSETGASYEQYF TGTGCCAGCAGTGAAACGGGAGCTAGTTACGAGCAGTACTTC . TRBV2 . TRBJ2-7
CASSWWGGPNEKLFF TGTGCCAGCAGCTGGTGGGGCGGTCCTAATGAAAAACTGTTTTTT . TRBV5-6 . TRBJ1-4
CASSLKSGGSSYNEQFF TGTGCCAGCAGCCTCAAATCAGGGGGCTCCTCCTACAATGAGCAGTTCTTC TRBD1 TRBV11-2 . TRBJ2-1
CASSRAGQGAYTEAFF TGTGCCAGCTCACGAGCCGGACAAGGGGCTTATACTGAAGCTTTCTTT . TRBV18 few TRBJ1-1
CASSGLAGGPKVYQFF TGCGCCAGCAGTGGACTAGCGGGAGGGCCAAAGGTATATCAGTTCTTC TRBD2 TRBV10-1 few TRBJ2-1
CASSLNSGSLRSEQYF TGTGCCAGCAGCTTGAACAGCGGGAGTCTGAGAAGCGAGCAGTACTTC TRBD2 TRBV5-4 once TRBJ2-7
CASSLGAGLYNEQFF TGTGCCAGCAGTTTGGGAGCGGGACTGTACAATGAGCAGTTCTTC TRBD2 TRBV28 . TRBJ2-1
CTSSQGIGGYTF TGCACCAGCAGTCAGGGGATAGGAGGCTACACCTTC . TRBV1 . TRBJ1-2
CASSPGDKREYHEQYF TGTGCCAGCAGCCCGGGGGACAAGCGGGAGTACCACGAGCAGTACTTC . TRBV12-1 . TRBJ2-7
CASSQRGGEQFF TGTGCCAGCAGCCAACGGGGGGGTGAGCAGTTCTTC TRBD2 TRBV6-5 . TRBJ2-1
CASSSPAKRGTQYF TGTGCCAGCAGTTCCCCCGCCAAGCGAGGCACGCAGTATTTT . TRBV27 . TRBJ2-3
CASRPQGAYEQYF TGTGCCAGTAGACCGCAGGGGGCCTACGAGCAGTACTTC TRBD1 TRBV19 . TRBJ2-7
CASSLAAGGGNTIYF TGTGCCAGCAGCTTAGCGGCAGGGGGTGGAAACACCATATATTTT TRBD1 TRBV7-2 few TRBJ1-3
CASSQETGGRETQYF TGCGCCAGCAGCCAAGAAACAGGGGGCCGGGAGACCCAGTACTTC TRBD1 TRBV4-1 . TRBJ2-5
CASSEETGSEAFF TGTGCCAGCAGTGAAGAGACAGGCTCTGAAGCTTTCTTT . TRBV2 once TRBJ1-1
CASSSTGTGTNTGELFF TGTGCCAGTAGTTCCACCGGGACAGGGACGAACACCGGGGAGCTGTTTTTT TRBD1 TRBV19 . TRBJ2-2
CASSAIVASDHNEQFF TGTGCCAGTAGTGCAATAGTAGCGAGTGATCACAATGAGCAGTTCTTC . TRBV19 . TRBJ2-1
CASSLGQPNTGELFF TGTGCCAGTAGTCTGGGACAGCCGAACACCGGGGAGCTGTTTTTT TRBD1 TRBV19 . TRBJ2-2
CASSLGTSGRVQYF TGCGCCAGCAGCTTGGGGACTAGCGGGAGGGTACAGTATTTT TRBD2 TRBV5-1 once TRBJ2-3
CASSPKGGGTEAFF TGTGCCAGCTCACCGAAAGGGGGTGGCACTGAAGCTTTCTTT . TRBV18 . TRBJ1-1
CASSEKLRQETQYF TGTGCCAGCAGTGAAAAATTGCGACAAGAGACCCAGTACTTC . TRBV2 . TRBJ2-5
CAWSGTGSYEQYF TGTGCCTGGAGCGGGACAGGCTCCTACGAGCAGTACTTC TRBD1 TRBV30 . TRBJ2-7
CASSLGPPRGGYTF TGTGCCAGCAGCTTAGGACCGCCTAGGGGCGGCTACACCTTC . TRBV7-9 few TRBJ1-2
CASSPGTDYEQYF TGTGCCAGCTCACCAGGGACAGACTACGAGCAGTACTTC TRBD1 TRBV18 . TRBJ2-7
CATSGGGRELKNIQYF TGTGCCACCAGCGGTGGAGGGCGAGAGCTCAAAAACATTCAGTACTTC . TRBV15 . TRBJ2-4
CASSPGGSRAGTEAFF TGTGCCAGCAGCCCAGGGGGGAGTCGTGCGGGCACTGAAGCTTTCTTT TRBD1 TRBV7-2 . TRBJ1-1
CSAGGRDEQFF TGCAGTGCTGGGGGGAGGGATGAGCAGTTCTTC TRBD2 TRBV20-1 . TRBJ2-1
CASSLTGSNQPQHF TGTGCCAGTAGTCTGACAGGTAGCAATCAGCCCCAGCATTTT . TRBV19 . TRBJ1-5
CVRSQPFAGFPYEQYF TGTGTCAGAAGCCAACCATTCGCGGGCTTTCCCTACGAGCAGTACTTC . TRBV7-5 . TRBJ2-7
CASSLLQGEQYF TGTGCCAGCAGTTTATTACAGGGAGAGCAGTACTTC . TRBV28 . TRBJ2-7
CASSFAGWYNSNTEAFF TGTGCCAGCAGTTTTGCTGGTTGGTACAATTCGAACACTGAAGCTTTCTTT . TRBV28 . TRBJ1-1
CATSRGLGALTDTQYF TGTGCCACCAGCAGAGGGCTGGGGGCCCTGACAGATACGCAGTATTTT . TRBV15 . TRBJ2-3
CSAGPTDTQYF TGCAGCGCCGGTCCCACAGATACGCAGTATTTT . TRBV29-1 . TRBJ2-3
CASSLARLVPYEQYF TGTGCCAGCAGCTTAGCGCGGCTAGTACCCTACGAGCAGTACTTC . TRBV11-1 . TRBJ2-7
CASSIVEGANTEAFF TGTGCCAGTAGTATAGTGGAGGGCGCTAACACTGAAGCTTTCTTT . TRBV19 . TRBJ1-1